These 14 T cell receptor beta chains came from one sample sequenced in a study of T cell responses to AZD1222 COVID-19 vaccine. Clones were read by immunoSEQ multiplex PCR, and TCRdb kept only the in-frame ones, dropping some. The sample has about 100,000 clones, around 87% seen once. The sample in question was peripheral blood, obtained on day 0 of MenACWY control vaccination. The source is an adult in good health.

The chain uses TRBV28 and TRBJ2-1; perhaps TRBD1 as D (6 bases). This CDR3 comprises 14 residues. Germline-derived CDR1 and CDR2 are MDHEN and SYDVKM. Trimming took 6 bases from V and 3 from J, leaving 12 bases between them. The CDR3 nucleotides are TGTGCCAGCAGCTCGACAGGAAACTACAATGAGCAGTTCTTC. Its protein product is CASSSTGNYNEQFF.

This rearrangement joins TRBV7-2 to TRBJ1-4, with D maybe TRBD2 (5 bases). The DNA end favors TRBJ2-2, so the J call may be wrong. There are 13 residues in the CDR3. Looked up from germline, CDR1 is SGHTA and CDR2 is FQGNSA. The CDR3, as DNA: TGTGCCAGCAGCCCCGGGGTCAATCGGGAGCTGTTTTTT. It codes for CASSPGVNRELFF.

This chain connects TRBV6-6 to TRBJ1-5; no clear D gene. V gave up 2 bases and J gave up 3 bases, with 11 bases separating them. The CDR3 is made up of 15 amino acids. Germline loops: CDR1 MNHNY, CDR2 SVGAGI (reference sequence). CDR3 loop: CASSYGRGNNQPQHF. CDR3 bases: TGTGCCAGCAGTTACGGTCGGGGAAACAATCAGCCCCAGCATTTT.

The chain carries TRBV6-2 or TRBV6-3 and TRBJ1-2; D remains ambiguous. The germline V gene encodes CDR1 MNHEY and CDR2 SVGEGT. CDR3 length equals 15 residues. Trimming shortened V by 5 bases and J by 6 bases, and 19 bases separated the two germline ends. As DNA, the CDR3 is TGTGCCAGCAGTCGGATGGACCTGAGGAGCCATGGCTACACCTTC. Translation: CASSRMDLRSHGYTF.

The J gene is TRBJ2-2, the V gene TRBV23-1; 10 bases are a match to TRBD1. TRBV23-1 is recorded as an ORF, its role being uncertain. The CDR3 is 16 residues long. J gave up 4 bases and V 2 bases, and 4 bases lay outside the gene matches. The CDR3 nucleotides read TGCGCCAGCAGTCAACGTGACAGGGGGCTCACCGGGGAGCTGTTTTTT. It encodes CASSQRDRGLTGELFF.

This sequence joins TRBV6-5 and TRBJ2-5; TRBD2 matches at 9 bases. CDR3 length: 14 amino acids. Trimming at V came to 10 bases and at J to 4 bases, leaving 10 bases not matched to a gene. In germline, CDR1 is MNHEY, CDR2 SVGAGI. Written as DNA, the CDR3 is TGTGCCACCTACCCTAGCGGGGTAGGAGAGACCCAGTACTTC. Translation: CATYPSGVGETQYF.

The V and J genes are TRBV6-5 and TRBJ1-2; 7 bases line up with TRBD1. The CDR3 has 13 amino acids. J lost 5 bases, V lost 6 bases, and 6 bases had no gene match. Germline CDR1 MNHEY, CDR2 SVGAGI. This chain's CDR3 is CASRIGTEYGYTF. CDR3 coding DNA: TGTGCCAGCAGGATCGGGACAGAGTATGGCTACACCTTC.

This chain links TRBV6-5 with TRBJ2-1, with D perhaps matching TRBD2 (6 bases). The length of the CDR3 is 14 residues. The germline CDR1 and CDR2 sequences are MNHEY and SVGAGI. The V gene lost 0 bases and the J gene lost 9 bases, with 12 bases spanning the gap. The DNA of the CDR3 is TGTGCCAGCAGTTACTCGGGACTCAACAGTGAGCAGTTCTTC. Its protein is CASSYSGLNSEQFF.

The rearrangement joins TRBV7-2 to TRBJ2-1; TRBD2 agrees at 13 bases. Germline V gene data show CDR1 as SGHTA and CDR2 as FQGNSA. J gave up 6 bases and V 5 bases, and 10 bases lay outside the gene matches. The length of the CDR3 is 17 residues. In DNA form, the CDR3 reads TGTGCCAGCAGCAGACTAGCGGGAGGCCCAGCACCCAATGAGCAGTTCTTC. Translating gives CASSRLAGGPAPNEQFF.

The CDR3 loop reads CASIPGQGQEQYF. The CDR3 DNA sequence: TGTGCCAGCATCCCCGGACAGGGTCAAGAGCAGTACTTC. The chain carries TRBV28 and TRBJ2-7; 8 bases agree with TRBD1. CDR3 length: 13 residues. Germline-derived CDR1 and CDR2 are MDHEN and SYDVKM. Trimming cost V 7 bases and J 7 bases; bases outside gene matches: 9.

This clone was picked up one time. The gene calls are TRBV11-2 and TRBJ1-1, with a tentative D call TRBD1 (5 bases). Germline V gene sequence: CDR1 SGHAT, CDR2 FQNNGV. V was cut by 3 bases and J by 1 base, with 9 bases left in between. CDR3 length equals 14 residues. CDR3 DNA sequence: TGTGCCAGCAGCTTGGGGACGGGGAACACTGAAGCTTTCTTT. It specifies CASSLGTGNTEAFF.

The chain uses TRBV10-3 and TRBJ1-2, with D perhaps TRBD1 (6 bases). Trimming pared 3 bases from V and 8 bases from J, leaving 13 bases between. The germline V gene encodes CDR1 ENHRY and CDR2 SYGVKD. This CDR3 contains 13 residues. In DNA form, the CDR3 reads TGTGCCATCAGTGAAAGGGGGGGCTTGGGCTACACCTTC. Translation gives CAISERGGLGYTF.

CDR3 bases: TGTGCCAGCAGCATAGGGACAGACCAAGAGACCCAGTACTTC. Translating it yields CASSIGTDQETQYF. V usage is TRBV5-4 and J usage is TRBJ2-5; 7 positions match TRBD1. V gave up 4 bases and J gave up 0 bases; unmatched junction bases: 3. Germline V gene sequence: CDR1 SGHNT, CDR2 YYREEE (reference sequence). This CDR3 is built from 14 residues. The variable domain in full, with the rest retrieved from reference TRBV5-4 and TRBJ2-5, is ETGVTQSPTHLIKTRGQQVTLRCSSQSGHNTVSWYQQALGQGPQFIFQYYREEENGRGNFPPRFSGLQFPNYSSELNVNALELDDSALYLCASSIGTDQETQYFGPGTRLLVL.

The chain combines TRBV30 with TRBJ2-7; D is unclear. CDR1 GTSNPN and CDR2 SVGIG come from the germline V gene (reference sequence). The ends were cut back, 3 bases at V and 11 bases at J, with 14 bases in the middle. There are 11 residues in the CDR3. CDR3 loop: CAWRVGAGEYF. For the CDR3, the DNA is TGTGCCTGGAGGGTTGGCGCTGGGGAGTACTTC.